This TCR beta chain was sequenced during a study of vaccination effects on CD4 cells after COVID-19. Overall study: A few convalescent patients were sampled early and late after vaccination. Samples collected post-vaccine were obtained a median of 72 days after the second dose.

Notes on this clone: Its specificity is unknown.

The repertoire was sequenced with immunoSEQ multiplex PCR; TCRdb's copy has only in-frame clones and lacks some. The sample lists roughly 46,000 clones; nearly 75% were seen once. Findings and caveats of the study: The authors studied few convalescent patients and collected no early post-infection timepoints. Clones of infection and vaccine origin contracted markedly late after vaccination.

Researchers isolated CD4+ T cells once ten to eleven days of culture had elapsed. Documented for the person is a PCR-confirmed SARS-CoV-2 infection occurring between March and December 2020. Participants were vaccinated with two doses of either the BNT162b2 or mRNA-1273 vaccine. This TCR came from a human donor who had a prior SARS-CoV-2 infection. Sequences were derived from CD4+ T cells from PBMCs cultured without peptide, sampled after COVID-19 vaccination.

The CDR3 spells CASRLAGIYNEQFF. The CDR3, as DNA: TGTGCCAGCAGACTAGCGGGAATATACAATGAGCAGTTCTTC. The V gene is TRBV2, the J gene TRBJ2-1, with 10 nucleotides matching TRBD2. This CDR3 is built from 14 residues. The trim removed 6 bases at V and 4 bases at J, leaving 3 bases unmatched. From germline, CDR1 is SNHLY and CDR2 FYNNEI.